One sample yielded the 15 T cell receptor beta chains listed below, sequenced in a study of identical twins. TCRdb independently ran MiXCR on the 5' RACE reads; one entry per CDR3 protein. The sample shows 400,000 to 500,000 distinct CDR3 sequences, less than 20% of them seen only once. The sequenced material came from naive T cells sorted from blood. The receptors originated from a man in his fifties or sixties in good health.

This clonotype was counted a few times. V gene TRBV20-1 combines with J gene TRBJ2-7; unclear D gene. The CDR3 contains 12 residues. Germline V lookup: CDR1 DFQATT, CDR2 SNEGSKA (reference sequence). Trimming took off 0 bases at V and 7 bases at J, with 10 bases between the two ends. The CDR3 sequence is CSARETLREQYF. In DNA, the CDR3 is TGCAGTGCTAGAGAGACTCTCCGGGAGCAGTACTTC.

This clonotype was observed many times. V usage is TRBV6-5 and J usage is TRBJ1-2; D uncertain. V lost 4 bases and J lost 1, with 16 bases in between. Germline assignment: CDR1 MNHEY and CDR2 SVGAGI. This CDR3 has 16 residues. CDR3 amino acids: CASSSARGPLNYGYTF. The CDR3 DNA reads as TGTGCCAGCAGTTCAGCGAGAGGGCCCCTTAACTATGGCTACACCTTC.

There are a few counts of this clonotype. The chain combines TRBV20-1 with TRBJ2-5; D might be TRBD2 (6 bases). This CDR3 region has 17 residues. Germline assignment: CDR1 DFQATT and CDR2 SNEGSKA (reference sequence). The germline V and J ends were trimmed by 5 bases and 4 bases, with 26 bases remaining between them. CDR3 protein: CSARLASGLMSLETQYF. The CDR3 DNA reads as TGCAGTGCTCGCCTTGCTTCGGGACTCATGTCGTTAGAGACCCAGTACTTC.

The chain has TRBV18 and TRBJ2-7; maybe TRBD2 (6 bases). The CDR3 length is 15 residues. V lost 2 bases and J 0 bases, leaving 11 bases between the germline ends. Germline-derived CDR1 and CDR2 are KGHSH and LQKENI. The CDR3 spells CASSPVAGSSYEQYF. CDR3 DNA sequence: TGTGCCAGCTCACCAGTTGCGGGGAGCTCCTACGAGCAGTACTTC. Complete variable domain (other parts from reference TRBV18 and TRBJ2-7): NAGVMQNPRHLVRRRGQEARLRCSPMKGHSHVYWYRQLPEEGLKFMVYLQKENIIDESGMPKERFSAEFPKEGPSILRIQQVVRGDSAAYFCASSPVAGSSYEQYFGPGTRLTVT.

This chain joins TRBV9 and TRBJ2-6, with D hard to call. CDR3 length equals 16 residues. Germline CDR1 SGDLS, CDR2 YYNGEE. Trimming took 0 bases from V and 0 from J, leaving 7 bases between them. The CDR3 DNA follows: TGTGCCAGCAGCGTAGCTCGGAACTCTGGGGCCAACGTCCTGACTTTC. It yields the protein CASSVARNSGANVLTF.

This clonotype was seen many times. The rearrangement joins TRBV3-1 to TRBJ2-2; unclear D gene. V was shortened by 3 bases and J by 6 bases, with 11 bases between the two germline ends. CDR1 is LGHDT and CDR2 is YNNKEL in the germline V gene (reference sequence). CDR3 length: 14 amino acids. CDR3 sequence reads: CASSHHGPAGELFF. In DNA form, the CDR3 reads TGTGCCAGCAGCCATCACGGGCCGGCCGGGGAGCTGTTTTTT.

In this sample, this clonotype turned up a few times. The chain combines TRBV20-1 with TRBJ2-3, with D tentatively TRBD2 (5 bases). The CDR3 has 14 amino acids. V lost 0 bases and J 1 base, leaving 8 bases between the germline ends. CDR1 DFQATT and CDR2 SNEGSKA come from the germline V gene (reference sequence). This CDR3 is CSAREAVRTDTQYF. As DNA, the CDR3 is TGCAGTGCTAGAGAAGCGGTACGCACAGATACGCAGTATTTT.

This clonotype showed up just a few times. The rearrangement joins TRBV20-1 to TRBJ2-1; 13 bases fit TRBD2. Trimming cost V 6 bases and J 6 bases; bases outside gene matches: 8. Germline-derived CDR1 and CDR2 are DFQATT and SNEGSKA (reference sequence). The CDR3 extends over 15 amino acids. CDR3 residues: CSATWGLAGSNEQFF. DNA for the CDR3: TGCAGTGCCACCTGGGGACTAGCGGGGAGCAATGAGCAGTTCTTC.

The table lists this clonotype with a few counts. The gene calls are TRBV7-2 and TRBJ1-4, with D possibly being TRBD1 (5 bases). The ends were cut back, 5 bases at V and 8 bases at J, with 15 bases in the middle. This CDR3 contains 14 residues. Germline values: CDR1 SGHTA, CDR2 FQGNSA. The CDR3 DNA follows: TGTGCCAGCAGCCAGGGAGTGTTGGAAGAAAAACTGTTTTTT. Amino acids: CASSQGVLEEKLFF.

The chain uses TRBV7-6 and TRBJ2-7; 7 positions agree with TRBD2. Unmatched junction bases numbered 9, after V lost 3 bases and J lost 7 bases. CDR1 and CDR2 from the germline V gene are SGHVS and FNYEAQ. The CDR3 loop spans 14 amino acids. The CDR3, as DNA: TGTGCCAGCAGCTTTGCTCGGGAGGCGGGGGAGCAGTACTTC. It translates to CASSFAREAGEQYF.

This clonotype was found a few times. CDR3 protein: CATRDRGEETQYF. DNA for the CDR3: TGTGCCACCCGGGACAGGGGGGAAGAGACCCAGTACTTC. The rearrangement links TRBV6-1 to TRBJ2-5; 11 bases agree with TRBD1. In germline, CDR1 is MNHNS, CDR2 SASEGT. CDR3 length: 13 amino acids. Unmatched junction bases numbered 4, after V lost 10 bases and J lost 3 bases.

The chain carries TRBV4-1 and TRBJ2-2; 11 nucleotides align to TRBD2. V was pared by 5 bases and J by 1 base, with 3 bases of the junction left unmatched. This CDR3 has 16 residues. Germline V gene sequence: CDR1 MGHRA, CDR2 YSYEKL. As DNA, the CDR3 is TGCGCCAGCAGCTCCACTAGCGGGAGGAACACCGGGGAGCTGTTTTTT. Translating gives CASSSTSGRNTGELFF.

There are many counts of this clonotype. The V and J genes are TRBV12-3 or TRBV12-4 and TRBJ2-1; D ambiguous. V lost 5 bases, J lost 7 bases, and 12 bases lay in between. The CDR3 is 13 amino acids. The CDR3: CASSPTGENEQFF. The CDR3 DNA is TGTGCCAGCAGTCCCACCGGAGAGAATGAGCAGTTCTTC.

This clonotype was seen only a few times. V usage is TRBV28 and J usage is TRBJ1-6; perhaps TRBD1 as D (6 bases). Germline lookup yields CDR1 MDHEN and CDR2 SYDVKM. CDR3 length: 14 residues. V was cut by 4 bases and J by 7 bases, with 11 bases left in between. The CDR3 DNA reads TGTGCCAGCAGTTATCTGGGGGGCAATTCACCCCTCCACTTT. It translates to CASSYLGGNSPLHF.

The rearrangement uses TRBV20-1 and TRBJ2-3; the D call may be TRBD1 or TRBD2 (5 bases each). Germline-derived CDR1 and CDR2 are DFQATT and SNEGSKA (reference sequence). V lost 7 bases and J lost 0, with 14 bases in between. This CDR3 has 14 residues. The CDR3 DNA is TGCAGTGTCACCCCCGGGGCCAGCACAGATACGCAGTATTTT. The encoded protein is CSVTPGASTDTQYF.